The 29 T cell receptor beta chains reported below all come from one sample, sequenced in a study of T cells in Graves' hyperthyroidism and ophthalmopathy. Amplification of TCR beta CDR3 regions was performed using RNA transcripts as template. In the first-round RT-PCR of the TCR CDR3, the HTBI primer set was used. TCRdb re-called the multiplex PCR reads with MiXCR, one entry per CDR3 protein. The repertoire holds about 610,000 distinct CDR3 sequences, about a sixth seen once, with around 3.3% in the top ten. The sequenced sample was blood. The receptors derive from a woman aged 40 to 55 with Graves' ophthalmopathy.

This chain's CDR3 is CASSYRDARYEQYF. DNA for the CDR3: TGTGCCAGCAGTTACCGGGACGCAAGATACGAGCAGTACTTC. V usage is TRBV6-5 and J usage is TRBJ2-7, with D perhaps assigned TRBD1 or TRBD2 (5 bases each). The CDR3 length is 14 residues. In germline, CDR1 is MNHEY, CDR2 SVGAGI. With 2 bases removed from V and 4 bases from J, the gap between germline ends came to 12 bases.

The sample holds many counts of this clonotype. The rearrangement joins TRBV28 to TRBJ1-2, with D uncertain. Germline loops: CDR1 MDHEN, CDR2 SYDVKM. Trimming left V 4 bases short and J 7 bases short, with 13 bases between. This CDR3 contains 13 residues. The CDR3 sequence: CASSSTFPSGYTF. DNA for the CDR3: TGTGCCAGCAGTTCCACGTTCCCGAGTGGCTACACCTTC.

This clonotype was detected ten times or more. The chain employs TRBV20-1 and TRBJ2-7; possibly TRBD2 for D (6 bases). CDR1 and CDR2 from the germline V gene are DFQATT and SNEGSKA (reference sequence). The CDR3 extends over 15 amino acids. V lost 3 bases and J lost 1, with 16 bases in between. The CDR3 DNA is TGCAGTGCTAGTCTGGGGAACGGGGGATCCTACGAGCAGTACTTC. It yields the protein CSASLGNGGSYEQYF.

This clonotype was observed at least ten times. The chain combines TRBV27 with TRBJ1-5; 8 bases match TRBD1. The germline V gene has CDR1 MNHEY and CDR2 SMNVEV (reference sequence). V was clipped by 5 bases and J by 4 bases; unmatched bases: 7. The length of the CDR3 is 15 residues. The CDR3 DNA reads TGTGCCAGCAGTGTTACAGGGGGGCGAAATCAGCCCCAGCATTTT. Translated: CASSVTGGRNQPQHF.

The V call is TRBV28, the J call TRBJ1-4; perhaps TRBD1 as D (5 bases). V lost 2 bases and J 11 bases, leaving 18 bases between the germline ends. The CDR3 consists of 15 residues. The germline V gene has CDR1 MDHEN and CDR2 SYDVKM. The CDR3 spells CASSLDAGHRGKLFF. The CDR3 region has the DNA TGTGCCAGCAGTTTAGATGCCGGACATCGCGGGAAACTGTTTTTT.

CDR3 bases: TGTGCCAGCAGCTTCGCCCCCGGTGGGGTCGTCGGCTACACCTTC. It translates to CASSFAPGGVVGYTF. The chain joins TRBV5-8 to TRBJ1-2; the D is unclear. The CDR3 consists of 15 residues. V lost 2 bases and J 8 bases, leaving 19 bases between the germline ends. The germline V gene has CDR1 SGHTS and CDR2 YDEGEE.

This clonotype came up a few times. The V and J genes are TRBV4-1 and TRBJ2-7; a weak D match, TRBD2 (5 bases). The length of the CDR3 is 13 residues. In germline, CDR1 is MGHRA, CDR2 YSYEKL. Trimming shortened V by 1 base and J by 4 bases, and 8 bases separated the two germline ends. The CDR3 is CASSQVGRYEQYF. As DNA, the CDR3 is TGCGCCAGCAGCCAAGTAGGGAGATACGAGCAGTACTTC.

V gene TRBV6-1 combines with J gene TRBJ1-3; TRBD1 aligns across 9 bases. Germline CDR1 is MNHNS and CDR2 is SASEGT. This CDR3 contains 16 residues. The trim removed 6 bases at V and 4 bases at J, leaving 10 bases unmatched. This chain's CDR3 is CASSLEQGARGNTIYF. The CDR3 DNA reads TGTGCCAGCAGCCTAGAACAGGGGGCGCGAGGAAACACCATATATTTT.

For this clonotype: An end of the junction differs from the germline gene, which may be a read error. This chain links TRBV27 with TRBJ2-5, with 16 nucleotides matching TRBD2. CDR3 length: 13 amino acids. Germline CDR1 reads MNHEY; CDR2 reads SMNVEV (reference sequence). The CDR3 sequence: CASRTGTSGGAHF. In DNA, the CDR3 is TGTGCCAGCAGAACCGGGACTAGCGGGGGGGCCCACTTC.

Many counts were recorded for this clonotype. CDR3 protein: CASSGGTLTRETQYF. The CDR3 bases are TGTGCCAGCAGCGGCGGGACATTGACCCGAGAGACCCAGTACTTC. V is TRBV7-9 and J is TRBJ2-5; TRBD1 or TRBD2 may be the D gene (6 bases each). Germline V lookup: CDR1 SEHNR, CDR2 FQNEAQ (reference sequence). Between the trimmed V and J ends, which lost 5 bases and 4 bases, there was a span of 17 bases. This CDR3 is built from 15 residues.

This clonotype was detected only a few times. This chain connects TRBV7-9 to TRBJ2-1; TRBD2 matches at 10 bases. This CDR3 is 16 amino acids long. V lost 5 bases and J lost 7; bases outside the gene matches: 11. CDR1 and CDR2 (germline): SEHNR, FQNEAQ (reference sequence). CDR3 sequence: CASSHRASAGGNEQFF. The CDR3 DNA follows: TGTGCCAGCAGCCACAGGGCGTCAGCGGGAGGGAATGAGCAGTTCTTC.

This clonotype came up many times. The gene calls are TRBV3-1 and TRBJ1-1; D is ambiguous. V was cut by 0 bases and J by 1 base, with 18 bases left in between. The CDR3 totals 18 residues. Germline V gives CDR1 LGHDT, CDR2 YNNKEL (reference sequence). The CDR3: CASSQDLSGGHRNTEAFF. The CDR3 region has the DNA TGTGCCAGCAGCCAAGATTTGAGTGGAGGGCACAGGAACACTGAAGCTTTCTTT.

This clonotype was seen a handful of times. V and J are TRBV7-9 and TRBJ1-6, with D unresolved. Trimming removed 5 bases from V and 7 bases from J, with 15 bases in between. The CDR3 covers 15 residues. Germline CDR1 reads SEHNR; CDR2 reads FQNEAQ (reference sequence). The CDR3: CASSPETAANSPLHF. For the CDR3, the DNA is TGTGCCAGCAGCCCGGAGACTGCCGCCAATTCACCCCTCCACTTT.

The V call is TRBV19, the J call TRBJ2-1; D gene ambiguous. Germline loops: CDR1 LNHDA, CDR2 SQIVND (reference sequence). The CDR3 has 15 residues. Trimming took 5 bases from V and 2 from J, leaving 13 bases between them. The CDR3 loop is CASSDRLFAYNEQFF. Here the CDR3 DNA reads TGTGCCAGTAGTGATCGGCTGTTCGCCTACAATGAGCAGTTCTTC.

The chain uses TRBV28 and TRBJ1-5; 8 positions agree with TRBD1. The CDR3 has 14 amino acids. The V segment lost 5 bases and the J segment 6 bases; nucleotides outside the gene matches: 6. Looked up from germline, CDR1 is MDHEN and CDR2 is SYDVKM. CDR3 DNA sequence: TGTGCCAGCAGTAAAAACAGGGGGGTTCAGCCCCAGCATTTT. This translates into CASSKNRGVQPQHF.

This clonotype was seen ten or more times. This chain connects TRBV2 to TRBJ2-3; no firm D call. Trimming pared 2 bases from V and 0 bases from J, leaving 12 bases between. CDR1 is SNHLY, CDR2 FYNNEI, per germline. This CDR3 spans 16 amino acids. This CDR3 is CASSEYGGSSTDTQYF. The DNA for the CDR3 is TGTGCCAGCAGTGAATATGGCGGATCTAGCACAGATACGCAGTATTTT.

This clonotype has only a few counts. J is TRBJ2-2 and V is TRBV7-3; D might be TRBD2 (7 bases). The length of the CDR3 is 20 residues. Trimming cost V 5 bases and J 4 bases, with 29 bases left between them. Germline CDR1 is SGHTA and CDR2 is FQGTGA. CDR3 region: CASSKRGGTPGTIFTGELFF. The CDR3 nucleotides are TGTGCCAGCAGCAAAAGGGGGGGCACGCCGGGGACCATTTTCACCGGGGAGCTGTTTTTT.

Remarks on this clonotype: An end of the junction differs from the germline gene, which may be a read error. The chain links TRBV12-3 or TRBV12-4 to TRBJ2-2; 7 nucleotides line up with TRBD2. CDR3 length: 13 amino acids. This CDR3 is CASSSGNSGELFF. CDR3 DNA: TGTGCCAGCAGCAGCGGGAACTCCGGGGAGCTGTTTTTT.

The chain carries TRBV5-1 and TRBJ2-3; 8 nucleotides agree with TRBD2. Germline V gene sequence: CDR1 SGHRS, CDR2 YFSETQ. This CDR3 is built from 15 residues. With 1 base clipped from V and 3 bases from J, the junction kept 4 bases outside the gene matches. The DNA for the CDR3 is TGCGCCAGCAGCTTGAGGGCTAGCGGGACAGATACGCAGTATTTT. Amino acid sequence: CASSLRASGTDTQYF.

The V call is TRBV30, the J call TRBJ2-1; D is uncertain. Deletions cut 1 base from V and 0 bases from J, with 16 bases between. This CDR3 is 17 amino acids long. Looked up from germline, CDR1 is GTSNPN and CDR2 is SVGIG (reference sequence). Written as DNA, the CDR3 is TGTGCCTGGAGTGAAGGTCCAGACTTTATCTCCTACAATGAGCAGTTCTTC. Its protein is CAWSEGPDFISYNEQFF.

A note on this clonotype: A much larger clone lies a single base off, so this may be a read error. This likely comes from a read error, as the CDR3 has no conserved phenylalanine or tryptophan at its end. The J gene is TRBJ2-5, the V gene TRBV6-1; D is perhaps TRBD2 (7 bases). Trimming cost V 0 bases and J 5 bases, with 19 bases left between them. From germline, CDR1 is MNHNS and CDR2 SASEGT. The CDR3 has 17 residues. The CDR3 here is CASSEAQGGDLGETQYL. In DNA form, the CDR3 reads TGTGCCAGCAGTGAAGCACAGGGAGGGGACTTAGGGGAGACCCAGTACCTC.

This clonotype was found many times. The chain couples TRBV2 to TRBJ1-4; D is uncertain. The germline V gene encodes CDR1 SNHLY and CDR2 FYNNEI. V was clipped by 6 bases and J by 0 bases, with 8 bases between them. This CDR3 contains 14 residues. In DNA, the CDR3 is TGTGCCAGCAGGCCAGGTTCAACTAATGAAAAACTGTTTTTT. Translation: CASRPGSTNEKLFF.

The table lists this clonotype with a few counts. A much larger clone differs by one base, so this may be a read error. This chain connects TRBV6-2 or TRBV6-3 to TRBJ2-5; D is unclear. This CDR3 is 13 amino acids long. Germline CDR1 and CDR2: MNHEY and SVGEGT. In DNA form, the CDR3 reads TGTGCCAGCGGCAACACGTACCAAGAGACCCAGTGCTTC. This encodes CASGNTYQETQCF.

This clonotype was detected many times. The chain has TRBV2 and TRBJ2-1; maybe TRBD2 (6 bases). Germline assignment: CDR1 SNHLY and CDR2 FYNNEI. This CDR3 contains 16 residues. V gave up 7 bases and J gave up 0 bases, with 16 bases separating them. This chain's CDR3 is CASTASAQSSYNEQFF. The CDR3 DNA reads as TGTGCCAGCACGGCTAGCGCCCAAAGCTCCTACAATGAGCAGTTCTTC.

This clonotype was detected many times. The V call is TRBV2, the J call TRBJ2-5; D is possibly TRBD2 (6 bases). V gave up 4 bases and J gave up 2 bases, with 23 bases separating them. The CDR3 is 18 amino acids. Germline CDR1 reads SNHLY; CDR2 reads FYNNEI. CDR3 amino acids: CASSGGLGLGELQETQYF. CDR3 DNA sequence: TGTGCCAGCAGTGGGGGACTGGGGTTAGGGGAGCTTCAAGAGACCCAGTACTTC.

This clonotype was seen at least ten times. The rearrangement uses TRBV2 and TRBJ2-1, with D tentatively TRBD1 (6 bases). The germline V gene encodes CDR1 SNHLY and CDR2 FYNNEI. The CDR3 has 19 amino acids. Trimming shortened V by 4 bases and J by 10 bases, and 32 bases separated the two germline ends. In DNA, the CDR3 is TGTGCCAGCAGTGGTCATCAATCTTCTGGACAGAGGGGATTGTTCGAGCAGTTCTTC. Translated: CASSGHQSSGQRGLFEQFF.

This clonotype was recorded many times. The CDR3 spells CAWSRETRGNTIYF. In DNA form, the CDR3 reads TGTGCCTGGAGCCGAGAGACGCGGGGAAACACCATATATTTT. The chain has TRBV30 and TRBJ1-3; no definite D call. Germline CDR1 GTSNPN, CDR2 SVGIG (reference sequence). Trimming took 3 bases from V and 4 from J, leaving 13 bases between them. There are 14 residues in the CDR3. Using reference TRBV30 and TRBJ1-3 for the parts outside the CDR3, the full variable domain is SQTIHQWPATLVQPVGSPLSLECTVEGTSNPNLYWYRQAAGRGLQLLFYSVGIGQISSEVPQNLSASRPQDRQFILSSKKLLLSDSGFYLCAWSRETRGNTIYFGEGSWLTVV.

This clonotype turned up a few times. The V and J genes are TRBV2 and TRBJ2-2, with D perhaps matching TRBD1 (5 bases). This CDR3 has 13 residues. The V end lost 8 bases, the J end lost 1 base, and 8 bases lay between the germline ends. Germline assignment: CDR1 SNHLY and CDR2 FYNNEI. In DNA form, the CDR3 reads TGTGCCAGCCAGACAGAGAACACCGGGGAGCTGTTTTTT. This translates into CASQTENTGELFF.

This clonotype was seen ten or more times. The V gene is TRBV9, the J gene TRBJ2-1; possibly TRBD2 for D (6 bases). Between the trimmed V and J ends, which lost 1 base and 7 bases, there was a span of 15 bases. The CDR3 is 15 amino acids. The germline gives CDR1 SGDLS, CDR2 YYNGEE. The DNA for the CDR3 is TGTGCCAGCAGCGTATTGGGACTTCAGATTAATGAGCAGTTCTTC. It codes for CASSVLGLQINEQFF.